This T cell receptor (beta chain) was profiled in a study of blood T cell repertoires in COVID-19. Study summary: The study drew acute and convalescent COVID-19 samples from the United States, Italy and Spain. PBMCs, B-cell-depleted T cells, or T cells provided the cDNA or gDNA that made up the material.

Original data processing: From reference gene primer amplification, estimates of nucleated cell counts were derived. Assay: immunoSEQ multiplex PCR; the TCRdb copy retains only in-frame clones and omits some. V, J and clone size reflect that table, while D and trimming were determined from the DNA. In the table there are 68,000 or so clones, 70% to 90% of which are singletons. With 5 bases clipped from V and 1 base from J, the junction kept 9 bases outside the gene matches. The CDR3 runs 16 residues. Germline V CDR1 and CDR2: SNHLY, FYNNEI. Source material: peripheral blood. The J gene is TRBJ1-2, the V gene TRBV2, with 8 bases lining up with TRBD1. The origin of this receptor is a man in his 70s with active or convalescent COVID-19. CDR3 bases: TGTGCCAGCAGTTATGGACAGGGAATGGTTAACTATGGCTACACCTTC. Translation gives CASSYGQGMVNYGYTF.